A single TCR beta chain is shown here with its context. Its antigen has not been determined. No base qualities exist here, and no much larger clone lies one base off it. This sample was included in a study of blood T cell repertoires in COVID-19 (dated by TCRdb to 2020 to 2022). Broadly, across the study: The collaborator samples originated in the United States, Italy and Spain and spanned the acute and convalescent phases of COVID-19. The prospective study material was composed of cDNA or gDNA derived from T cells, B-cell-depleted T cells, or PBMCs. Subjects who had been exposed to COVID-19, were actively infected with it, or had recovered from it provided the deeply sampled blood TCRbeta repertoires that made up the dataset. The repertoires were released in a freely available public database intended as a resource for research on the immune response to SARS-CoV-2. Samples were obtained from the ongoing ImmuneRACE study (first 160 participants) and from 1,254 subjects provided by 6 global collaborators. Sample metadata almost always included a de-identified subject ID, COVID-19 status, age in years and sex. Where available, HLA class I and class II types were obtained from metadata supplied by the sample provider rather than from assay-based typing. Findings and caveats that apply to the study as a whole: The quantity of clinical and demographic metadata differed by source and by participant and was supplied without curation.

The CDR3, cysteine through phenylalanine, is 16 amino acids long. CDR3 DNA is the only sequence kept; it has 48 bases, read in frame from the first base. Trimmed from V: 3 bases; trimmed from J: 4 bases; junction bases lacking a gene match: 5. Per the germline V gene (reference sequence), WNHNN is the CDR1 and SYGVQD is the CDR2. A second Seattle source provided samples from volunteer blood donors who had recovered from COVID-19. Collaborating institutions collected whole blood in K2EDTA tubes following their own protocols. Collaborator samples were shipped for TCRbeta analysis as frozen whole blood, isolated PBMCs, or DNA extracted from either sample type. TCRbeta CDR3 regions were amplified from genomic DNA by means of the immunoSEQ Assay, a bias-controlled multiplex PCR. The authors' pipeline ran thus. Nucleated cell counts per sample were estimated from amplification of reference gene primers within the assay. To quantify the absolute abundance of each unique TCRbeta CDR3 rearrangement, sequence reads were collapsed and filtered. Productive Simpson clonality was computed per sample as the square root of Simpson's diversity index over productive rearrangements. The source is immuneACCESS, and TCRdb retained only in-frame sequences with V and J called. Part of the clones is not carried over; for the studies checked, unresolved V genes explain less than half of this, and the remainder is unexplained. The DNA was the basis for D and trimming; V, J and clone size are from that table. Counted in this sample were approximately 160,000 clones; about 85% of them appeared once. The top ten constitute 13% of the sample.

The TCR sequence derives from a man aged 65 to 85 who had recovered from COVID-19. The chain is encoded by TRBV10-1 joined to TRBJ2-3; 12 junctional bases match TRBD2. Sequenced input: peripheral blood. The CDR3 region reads CASSDTSGRYADTQYF. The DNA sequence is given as TGCGCCAGCAGTGATACTAGCGGGAGGTACGCAGATACGCAGTATTTT.